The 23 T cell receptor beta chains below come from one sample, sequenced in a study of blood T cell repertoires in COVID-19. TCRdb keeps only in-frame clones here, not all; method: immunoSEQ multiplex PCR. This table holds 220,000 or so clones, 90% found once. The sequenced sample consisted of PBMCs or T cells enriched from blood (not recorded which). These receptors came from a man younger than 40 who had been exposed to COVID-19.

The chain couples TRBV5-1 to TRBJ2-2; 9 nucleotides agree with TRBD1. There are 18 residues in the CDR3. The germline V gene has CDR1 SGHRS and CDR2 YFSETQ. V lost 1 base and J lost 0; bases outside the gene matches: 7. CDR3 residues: CASSLKGQGLPNTGELFF. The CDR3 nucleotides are TGCGCCAGCAGCTTGAAGGGACAGGGCCTTCCGAACACCGGGGAGCTGTTTTTT.

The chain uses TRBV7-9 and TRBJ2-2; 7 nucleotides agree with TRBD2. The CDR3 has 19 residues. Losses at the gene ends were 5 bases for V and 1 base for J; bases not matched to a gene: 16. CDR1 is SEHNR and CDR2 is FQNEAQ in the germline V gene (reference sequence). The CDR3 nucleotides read TGTGCCAGCAGCACTAAAACTACCCAAGCGGGGTGGAACACCGGGGAGCTGTTTTTT. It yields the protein CASSTKTTQAGWNTGELFF.

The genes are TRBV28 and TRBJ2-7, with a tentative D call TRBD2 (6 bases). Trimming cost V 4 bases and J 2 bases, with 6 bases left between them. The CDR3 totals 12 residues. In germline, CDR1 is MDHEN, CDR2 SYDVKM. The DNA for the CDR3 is TGTGCCAGCAGTTGGGGGGCCTACGAGCAGTACTTC. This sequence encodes CASSWGAYEQYF.

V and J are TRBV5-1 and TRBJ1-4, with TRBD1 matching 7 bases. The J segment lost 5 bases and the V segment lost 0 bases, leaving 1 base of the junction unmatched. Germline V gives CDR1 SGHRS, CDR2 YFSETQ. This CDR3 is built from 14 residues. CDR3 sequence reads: CASSLGDSNEKLFF. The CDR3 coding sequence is TGCGCCAGCAGCTTGGGGGACAGCAATGAAAAACTGTTTTTT.

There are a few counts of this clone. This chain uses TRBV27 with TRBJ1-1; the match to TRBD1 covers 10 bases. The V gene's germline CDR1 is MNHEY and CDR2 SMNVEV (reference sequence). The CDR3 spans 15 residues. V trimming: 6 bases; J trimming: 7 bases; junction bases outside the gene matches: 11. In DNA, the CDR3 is TGTGCCAGCAGGCGAACAGACAGGGGGCGGATTGAAGCTTTCTTT. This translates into CASRRTDRGRIEAFF.

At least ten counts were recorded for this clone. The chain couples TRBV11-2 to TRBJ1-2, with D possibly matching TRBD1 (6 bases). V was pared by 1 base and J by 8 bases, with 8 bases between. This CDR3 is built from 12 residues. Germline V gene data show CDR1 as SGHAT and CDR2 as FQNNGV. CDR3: CASSLAGVGYTF. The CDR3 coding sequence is TGTGCCAGCAGCTTAGCAGGGGTCGGCTACACCTTC.

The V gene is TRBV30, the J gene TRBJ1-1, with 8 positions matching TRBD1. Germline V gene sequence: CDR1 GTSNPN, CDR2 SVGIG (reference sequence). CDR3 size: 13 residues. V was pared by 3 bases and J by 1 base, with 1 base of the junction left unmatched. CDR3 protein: CAWRGQENTEAFF. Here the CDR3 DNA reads TGTGCCTGGAGGGGACAGGAGAACACTGAAGCTTTCTTT.

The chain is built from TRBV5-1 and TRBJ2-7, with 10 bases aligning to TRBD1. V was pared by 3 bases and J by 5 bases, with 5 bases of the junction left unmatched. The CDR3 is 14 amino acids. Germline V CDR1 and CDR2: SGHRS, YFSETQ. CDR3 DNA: TGCGCCAGCAGCTCCGCCGGGACAGGGGACGAGCAGTACTTC. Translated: CASSSAGTGDEQYF.

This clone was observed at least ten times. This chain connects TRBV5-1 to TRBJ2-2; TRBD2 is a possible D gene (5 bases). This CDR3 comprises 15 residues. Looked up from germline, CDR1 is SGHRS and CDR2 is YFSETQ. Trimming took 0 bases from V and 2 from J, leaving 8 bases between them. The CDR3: CASSLGGINTGELFF. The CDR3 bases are TGCGCCAGCAGCTTGGGAGGGATCAACACCGGGGAGCTGTTTTTT.

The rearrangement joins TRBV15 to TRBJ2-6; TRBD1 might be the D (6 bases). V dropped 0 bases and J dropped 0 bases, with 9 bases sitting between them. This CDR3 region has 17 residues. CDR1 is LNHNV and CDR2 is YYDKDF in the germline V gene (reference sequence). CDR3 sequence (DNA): TGTGCCACCAGCAGAGAAGGACAGCCCTCTGGGGCCAACGTCCTGACTTTC. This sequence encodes CATSREGQPSGANVLTF.

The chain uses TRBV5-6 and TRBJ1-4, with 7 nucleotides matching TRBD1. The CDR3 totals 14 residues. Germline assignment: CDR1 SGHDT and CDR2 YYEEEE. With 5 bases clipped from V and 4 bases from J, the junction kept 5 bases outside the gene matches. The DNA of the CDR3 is TGTGCCAGCAGTACGGGACAGCTTAATGAAAAACTGTTTTTT. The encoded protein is CASSTGQLNEKLFF.

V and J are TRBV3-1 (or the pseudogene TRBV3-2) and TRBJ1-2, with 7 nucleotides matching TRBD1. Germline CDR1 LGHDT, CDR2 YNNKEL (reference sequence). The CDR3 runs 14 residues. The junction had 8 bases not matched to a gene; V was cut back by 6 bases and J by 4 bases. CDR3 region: CASSRQGSPYGYTF. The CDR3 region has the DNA TGTGCCAGCAGTCGACAGGGATCCCCCTATGGCTACACCTTC.

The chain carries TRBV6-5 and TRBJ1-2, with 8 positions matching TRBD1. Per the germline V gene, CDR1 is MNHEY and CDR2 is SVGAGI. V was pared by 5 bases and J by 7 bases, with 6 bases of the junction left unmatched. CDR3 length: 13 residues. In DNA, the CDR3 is TGTGCCAGCAGTCGGACCGACAGGGGTGGCTACACCTTC. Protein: CASSRTDRGGYTF.

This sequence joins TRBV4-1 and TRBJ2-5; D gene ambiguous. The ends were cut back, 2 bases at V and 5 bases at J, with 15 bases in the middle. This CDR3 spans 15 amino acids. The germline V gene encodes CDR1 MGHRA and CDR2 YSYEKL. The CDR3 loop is CASSQPISDRETQYF. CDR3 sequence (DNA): TGCGCCAGCAGCCAACCGATTAGTGATCGGGAGACCCAGTACTTC.

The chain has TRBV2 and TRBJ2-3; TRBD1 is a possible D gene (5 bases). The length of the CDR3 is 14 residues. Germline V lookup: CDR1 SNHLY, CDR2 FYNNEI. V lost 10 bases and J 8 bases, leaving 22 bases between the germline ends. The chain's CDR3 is CATRQNINGVTQYF. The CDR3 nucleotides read TGTGCCACTCGACAGAATATAAATGGGGTTACGCAGTATTTT.

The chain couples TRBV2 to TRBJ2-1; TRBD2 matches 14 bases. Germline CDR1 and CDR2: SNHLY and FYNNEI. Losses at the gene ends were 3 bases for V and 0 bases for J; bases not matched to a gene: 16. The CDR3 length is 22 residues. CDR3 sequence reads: CASSDPGGTSGGQSSSYNEQFF. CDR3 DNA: TGTGCCAGCAGTGACCCCGGGGGGACTAGCGGGGGTCAATCGAGCTCCTACAATGAGCAGTTCTTC. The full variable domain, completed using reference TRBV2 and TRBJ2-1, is EPEVTQTPSHQVTQMGQEVILRCVPISNHLYFYWYRQILGQKVEFLVSFYNNEISEKSEIFDDQFSVERPDGSNFTLKIRSTKLEDSAMYFCASSDPGGTSGGQSSSYNEQFFGPGTRLTVL.

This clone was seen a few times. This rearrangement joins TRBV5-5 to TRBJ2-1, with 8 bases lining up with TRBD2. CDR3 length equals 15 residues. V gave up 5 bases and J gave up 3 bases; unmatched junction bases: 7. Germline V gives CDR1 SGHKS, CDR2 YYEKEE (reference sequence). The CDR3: CASRRAGGSYNEQFF. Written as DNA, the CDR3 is TGTGCCAGCAGGAGGGCGGGGGGAAGCTACAATGAGCAGTTCTTC.

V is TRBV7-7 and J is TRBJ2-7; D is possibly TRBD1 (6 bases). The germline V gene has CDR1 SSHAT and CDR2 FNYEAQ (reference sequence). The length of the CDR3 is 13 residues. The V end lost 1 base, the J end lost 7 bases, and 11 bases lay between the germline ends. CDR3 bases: TGTGCCAGCAGCTTAGAGGGGGTTCGGGAGCAGTACTTC. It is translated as CASSLEGVREQYF.

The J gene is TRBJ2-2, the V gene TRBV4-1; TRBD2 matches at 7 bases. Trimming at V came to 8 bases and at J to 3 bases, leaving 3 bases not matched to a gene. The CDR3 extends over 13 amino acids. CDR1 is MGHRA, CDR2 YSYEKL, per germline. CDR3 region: CASSGGYTGELFF. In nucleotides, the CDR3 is TGCGCCAGCTCCGGGGGGTACACCGGGGAGCTGTTTTTT.

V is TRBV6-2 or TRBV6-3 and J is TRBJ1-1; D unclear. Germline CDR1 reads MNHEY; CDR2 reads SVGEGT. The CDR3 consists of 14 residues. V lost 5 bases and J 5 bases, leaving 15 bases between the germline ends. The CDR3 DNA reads TGTGCCAGCAGTCGAGGAACCGAATGGACTGAAGCTTTCTTT. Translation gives CASSRGTEWTEAFF.

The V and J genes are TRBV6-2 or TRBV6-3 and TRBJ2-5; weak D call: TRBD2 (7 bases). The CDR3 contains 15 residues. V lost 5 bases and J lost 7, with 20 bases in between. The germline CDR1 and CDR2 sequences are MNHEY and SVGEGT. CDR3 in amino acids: CASSRPTGGAGTQYF. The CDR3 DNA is TGTGCCAGCAGTCGCCCGACGGGGGGCGCCGGGACCCAGTACTTC.

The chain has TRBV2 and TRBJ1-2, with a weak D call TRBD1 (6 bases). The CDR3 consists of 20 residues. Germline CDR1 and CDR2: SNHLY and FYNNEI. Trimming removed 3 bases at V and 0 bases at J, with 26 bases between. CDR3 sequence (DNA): TGTGCCAGCAGTGAGGAAAGTGCGGGAGTAGGACAGCCTTCTAACTATGGCTACACCTTC. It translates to CASSEESAGVGQPSNYGYTF.

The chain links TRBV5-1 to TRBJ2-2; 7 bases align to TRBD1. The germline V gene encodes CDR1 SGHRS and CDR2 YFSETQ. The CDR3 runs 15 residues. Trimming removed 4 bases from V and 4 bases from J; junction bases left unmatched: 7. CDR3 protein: CASSPDRESTGELFF. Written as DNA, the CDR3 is TGCGCCAGCAGCCCCGACAGGGAGTCCACCGGGGAGCTGTTTTTT. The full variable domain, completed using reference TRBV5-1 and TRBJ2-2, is KAGVTQTPRYLIKTRGQQVTLSCSPISGHRSVSWYQQTPGQGLQFLFEYFSETQRNKGNFPGRFSGRQFSNSRSEMNVSTLELGDSALYLCASSPDRESTGELFFGEGSRLTVL.